This T cell receptor (beta chain) was obtained from a study of blood T cell repertoires in COVID-19. The overall study: COVID-19 samples from acute and convalescent phases originated in the United States, Italy and Spain.

In the original processing: Researchers report that nucleated cell counts were estimated from reference gene primer amplification. Assay used: immunoSEQ multiplex PCR; TCRdb lists only in-frame clones, some missing. V and J calls and clone size are copied from that table; D and trimming were computed from the DNA. The repertoire holds around 83,000 clones, with 70% to 90% as singletons. The germline V gene encodes CDR1 SGHRS and CDR2 YFSETQ. The V segment lost 4 bases and the J segment 0 bases; nucleotides outside the gene matches: 7. The CDR3 spans 17 residues. The material sequenced was peripheral blood. This sequence joins TRBV5-1 and TRBJ2-2, with 9 nucleotides matching TRBD2. This TCR was recovered from a man older than 75 with active or convalescent COVID-19. The chain's CDR3 is CASSTLAGVSNTGELFF. In nucleotides, the CDR3 is TGCGCCAGCAGCACCTTAGCGGGGGTCTCGAACACCGGGGAGCTGTTTTTT. Full variable domain (outside the CDR3, taken from reference TRBV5-1 and TRBJ2-2): KAGVTQTPRYLIKTRGQQVTLSCSPISGHRSVSWYQQTPGQGLQFLFEYFSETQRNKGNFPGRFSGRQFSNSRSEMNVSTLELGDSALYLCASSTLAGVSNTGELFFGEGSRLTVL.